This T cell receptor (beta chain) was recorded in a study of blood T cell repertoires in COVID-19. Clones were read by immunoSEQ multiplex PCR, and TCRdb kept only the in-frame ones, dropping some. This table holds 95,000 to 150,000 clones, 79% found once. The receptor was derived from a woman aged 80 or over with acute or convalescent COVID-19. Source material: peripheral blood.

The CDR3 sequence: CASSFTGEPGELFF. CDR3 coding DNA: TGTGCCAGCAGCTTTACAGGGGAACCCGGGGAGCTGTTTTTT. V and J are TRBV7-9 and TRBJ2-2; 7 positions match TRBD1. The CDR3 length is 14 residues. The V and J ends lost 3 bases and 6 bases, in that order; junction bases with no gene match: 4. The germline CDR1 and CDR2 sequences are SEHNR and FQNEAQ (reference sequence). Full variable domain (outside the CDR3, taken from reference TRBV7-9 and TRBJ2-2): DTGVSQNPRHKITKRGQNVTFRCDPISEHNRLYWYRQTLGQGPEFLTYFQNEAQLEKSRLLSDRFSAERPKGSFSTLEIQRTEQGDSAMYLCASSFTGEPGELFFGEGSRLTVL.